The 8 T cell receptor beta chains listed next were all sequenced from one sample in a study of CD8 T cell repertoires and HIV-1 epitope variants. Their cognate antigens are unknown. Sequencing was performed with immunoSEQ multiplex PCR; in TCRdb, only in-frame clones are kept and a portion is missing. Among about 4,800 clones, roughly two thirds were seen once, and the ten largest hold about half. The sample taken for sequencing was cultured CD8+ T cells derived from PBMCs. The source of these receptors is a male donor with HIV.

V is TRBV30 and J is TRBJ2-1; 7 bases agree with TRBD1. Trimming removed 3 bases from V and 4 bases from J; junction bases left unmatched: 0. This CDR3 spans 12 amino acids. Germline V gene sequence: CDR1 GTSNPN, CDR2 SVGIG (reference sequence). The CDR3 loop reads CAWRQGYNEQFF. The DNA of the CDR3 is TGTGCCTGGAGACAGGGGTACAATGAGCAGTTCTTC. The full variable domain, in which reference TRBV30 and TRBJ2-1 provide the parts outside the CDR3, is SQTIHQWPATLVQPVGSPLSLECTVEGTSNPNLYWYRQAAGRGLQLLFYSVGIGQISSEVPQNLSASRPQDRQFILSSKKLLLSDSGFYLCAWRQGYNEQFFGPGTRLTVL.

The chain employs TRBV13 and TRBJ1-1, with D possibly matching TRBD1 (5 bases). CDR1 is PRHDT, CDR2 FYEKMQ, per germline (reference sequence). This CDR3 spans 15 amino acids. Trimming shortened V by 0 bases and J by 1 base, and 9 bases separated the two germline ends. The chain's CDR3 is CASSLGGTGNTEAFF. CDR3 sequence (DNA): TGTGCCAGCAGCTTAGGGGGGACGGGGAACACTGAAGCTTTCTTT.

This clone showed up just a few times. The rearrangement links TRBV5-5 to TRBJ1-1; D call uncertain. The CDR3 sequence is 13 residues long. Germline V CDR1 and CDR2: SGHKS, YYEKEE (reference sequence). Trimming took 5 bases from V and 0 from J, leaving 8 bases between them. The CDR3 protein is CASREDLNTEAFF. The CDR3 nucleotides are TGTGCCAGCAGAGAAGACTTGAACACTGAAGCTTTCTTT.

This chain links TRBV7-8 with TRBJ2-5; D call uncertain. Trimming took 5 bases from V and 1 from J, leaving 17 bases between them. This CDR3 region has 16 residues. CDR1 and CDR2 (germline): SGHVS, FQNEAQ. The CDR3 DNA sequence: TGTGCCAGCAGCCTATACAACCGTGGGCCCCAAGAGACCCAGTACTTC. Protein product: CASSLYNRGPQETQYF.

The chain recombines TRBV7-8 with TRBJ1-5; unclear D gene. V lost 5 bases, J lost 0 bases, and 8 bases lay in between. The germline V gene has CDR1 SGHVS and CDR2 FQNEAQ. The length of the CDR3 is 14 residues. The CDR3 spells CASSPSYSNQPQHF. The CDR3 region has the DNA TGTGCCAGCAGCCCGAGCTATAGCAATCAGCCCCAGCATTTT.

This chain uses TRBV5-1 with TRBJ2-5, with 10 bases aligning to TRBD1. Germline lookup yields CDR1 SGHRS and CDR2 YFSETQ. The CDR3 is made up of 16 amino acids. V gave up 5 bases and J gave up 5 bases; unmatched junction bases: 12. The CDR3 loop reads CASRPTGGNVRETQYF. CDR3 DNA sequence: TGCGCCAGCAGACCGACAGGGGGCAACGTTAGGGAGACCCAGTACTTC.

The V call is TRBV7-9, the J call TRBJ2-1, with D perhaps TRBD2 (7 bases). The germline V gene has CDR1 SEHNR and CDR2 FQNEAQ (reference sequence). The CDR3 covers 16 residues. V lost 5 bases and J lost 10, with 24 bases in between. CDR3 protein: CASSPMRGGLIFEQFF. CDR3 coding DNA: TGTGCCAGCAGCCCTATGAGGGGGGGCCTAATTTTCGAGCAGTTCTTC.

The chain recombines TRBV10-3 with TRBJ2-1; 7 bases are shared with TRBD2. The J segment lost 8 bases and the V segment lost 2 bases, leaving 3 bases of the junction unmatched. The CDR3 totals 13 residues. CDR1 is ENHRY, CDR2 SYGVKD, per germline. In DNA, the CDR3 is TGTGCCATCAGTGAGCTCCGGGAGGATGAGCAGTTCTTC. Translation: CAISELREDEQFF.